This T cell receptor (beta chain) was sequenced in a study of blood T cells in healthy people across ages. Healthy individuals of Caucasian origin from Russia, aged about 6 to 100, served as donors. This clonotype was seen repeatedly, ten times or more. Its target is unknown. Between the trimmed V and J ends, which lost 7 bases and 5 bases, there was a span of 17 bases. CDR3 length: 13 residues. Germline V CDR1 and CDR2: SQVTM, ANQGSEA. The second PCR ran roughly 6 to 12 cycles with a sample-barcoded 5' primer and J-beta primers. TCRdb reprocessed the 5' RACE reads with MiXCR, giving one entry per CDR3 protein. The repertoire holds about 1 million distinct CDR3 sequences, with 35% to 50% as singletons. Study results and caveats: The study found more naive CD4+ cells and higher diversity in long-lived than aged donors. TCR beta diversity, measured per million T cells, fell in a roughly linear way with age.

V is TRBV29-1 and J is TRBJ2-5, with a weak D call TRBD2 (6 bases). Sample: blood. The source of this sequence is a woman in her sixties in good health. This CDR3 is CSAPLEGLETQYF. The CDR3 nucleotides are TGCAGCGCCCCTTTGGAGGGTCTGGAGACCCAGTACTTC.